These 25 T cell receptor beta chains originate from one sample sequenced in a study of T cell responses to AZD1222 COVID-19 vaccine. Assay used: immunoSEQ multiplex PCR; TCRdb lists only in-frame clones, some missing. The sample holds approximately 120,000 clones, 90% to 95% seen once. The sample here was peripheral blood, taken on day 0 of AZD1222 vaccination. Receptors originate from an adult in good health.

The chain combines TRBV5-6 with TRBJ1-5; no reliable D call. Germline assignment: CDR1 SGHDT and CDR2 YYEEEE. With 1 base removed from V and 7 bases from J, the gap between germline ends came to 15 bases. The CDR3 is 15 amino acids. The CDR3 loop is CASSLYKGNYQPQHF. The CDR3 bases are TGTGCCAGCAGCTTGTACAAAGGCAACTACCAGCCCCAGCATTTT.

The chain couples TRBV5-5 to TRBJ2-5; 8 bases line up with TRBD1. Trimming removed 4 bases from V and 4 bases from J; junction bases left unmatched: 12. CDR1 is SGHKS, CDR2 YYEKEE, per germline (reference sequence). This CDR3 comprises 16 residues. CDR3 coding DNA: TGTGCCAGCAGCGCCGAAGGGACAGGCCGTCCAGAGACCCAGTACTTC. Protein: CASSAEGTGRPETQYF. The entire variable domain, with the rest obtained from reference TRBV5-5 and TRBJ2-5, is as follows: DAGVTQSPTHLIKTRGQQVTLRCSPISGHKSVSWYQQVLGQGPQFIFQYYEKEERGRGNFPDRFSARQFPNYSSELNVNALLLGDSALYLCASSAEGTGRPETQYFGPGTRLLVL.

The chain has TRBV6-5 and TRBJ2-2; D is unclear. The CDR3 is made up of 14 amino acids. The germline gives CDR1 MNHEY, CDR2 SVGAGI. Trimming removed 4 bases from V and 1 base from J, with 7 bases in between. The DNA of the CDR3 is TGTGCCAGCAGTTCCTCGAGGAACACCGGGGAGCTGTTTTTT. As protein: CASSSSRNTGELFF.

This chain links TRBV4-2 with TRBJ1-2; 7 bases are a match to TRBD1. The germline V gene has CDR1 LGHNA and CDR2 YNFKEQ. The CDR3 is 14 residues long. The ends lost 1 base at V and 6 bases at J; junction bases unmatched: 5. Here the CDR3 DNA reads TGTGCCAGCAGCCAAGGCCGAACAGGGGATGGCTACACCTTC. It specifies CASSQGRTGDGYTF.

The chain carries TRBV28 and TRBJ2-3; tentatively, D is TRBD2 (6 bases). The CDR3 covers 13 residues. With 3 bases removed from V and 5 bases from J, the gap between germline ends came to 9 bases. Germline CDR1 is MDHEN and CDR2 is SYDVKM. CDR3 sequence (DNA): TGTGCCAGCAGTTTCTCCGGGGGAGATACGCAGTATTTT. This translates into CASSFSGGDTQYF.

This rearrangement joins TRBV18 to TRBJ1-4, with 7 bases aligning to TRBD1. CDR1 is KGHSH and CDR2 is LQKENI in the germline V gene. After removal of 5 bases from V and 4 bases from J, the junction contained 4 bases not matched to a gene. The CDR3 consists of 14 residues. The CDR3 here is CASSLGQLNEKLFF. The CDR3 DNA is TGTGCCAGCTCATTGGGACAGCTTAATGAAAAACTGTTTTTT.

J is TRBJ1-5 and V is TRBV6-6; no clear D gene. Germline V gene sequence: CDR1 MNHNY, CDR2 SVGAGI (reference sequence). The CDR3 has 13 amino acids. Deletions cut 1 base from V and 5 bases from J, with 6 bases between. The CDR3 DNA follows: TGTGCCAGCAGTTACTACGGGGATCAGCCCCAGCATTTT. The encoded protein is CASSYYGDQPQHF.

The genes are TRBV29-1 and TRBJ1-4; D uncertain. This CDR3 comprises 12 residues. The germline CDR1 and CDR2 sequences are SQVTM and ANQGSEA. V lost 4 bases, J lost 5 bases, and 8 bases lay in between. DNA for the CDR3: TGCAGCGTTGGCGGAAGGAATGAAAAACTGTTTTTT. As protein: CSVGGRNEKLFF.

The CDR3 here is CASSLKHEQYF. CDR3 DNA: TGCGCCAGCAGCTTGAAGCACGAGCAGTACTTC. The J gene is TRBJ2-7, the V gene TRBV5-1; D unclear. Germline V lookup: CDR1 SGHRS, CDR2 YFSETQ. V was clipped by 1 base and J by 5 bases, with 4 bases between them. The CDR3 spans 11 residues. Filled out from reference TRBV5-1 and TRBJ2-7, the complete variable domain reads KAGVTQTPRYLIKTRGQQVTLSCSPISGHRSVSWYQQTPGQGLQFLFEYFSETQRNKGNFPGRFSGRQFSNSRSEMNVSTLELGDSALYLCASSLKHEQYFGPGTRLTVT.

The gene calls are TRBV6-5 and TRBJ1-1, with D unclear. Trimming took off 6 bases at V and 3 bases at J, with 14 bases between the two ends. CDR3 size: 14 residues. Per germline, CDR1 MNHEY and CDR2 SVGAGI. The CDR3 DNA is TGTGCCAGCAGGGACGGTGGACCATACACTGAAGCTTTCTTT. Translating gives CASRDGGPYTEAFF.

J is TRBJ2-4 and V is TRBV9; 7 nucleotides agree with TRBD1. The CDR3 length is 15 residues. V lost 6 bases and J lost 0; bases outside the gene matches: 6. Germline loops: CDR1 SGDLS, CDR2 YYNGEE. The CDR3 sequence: CASNNDRVAKNIQYF. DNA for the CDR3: TGTGCCAGCAACAATGACAGGGTAGCCAAAAACATTCAGTACTTC. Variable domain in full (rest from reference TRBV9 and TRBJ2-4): DSGVTQTPKHLITATGQRVTLRCSPRSGDLSVYWYQQSLDQGLQFLIQYYNGEERAKGNILERFSAQQFPDLHSELNLSSLELGDSALYFCASNNDRVAKNIQYFGAGTRLSVL.

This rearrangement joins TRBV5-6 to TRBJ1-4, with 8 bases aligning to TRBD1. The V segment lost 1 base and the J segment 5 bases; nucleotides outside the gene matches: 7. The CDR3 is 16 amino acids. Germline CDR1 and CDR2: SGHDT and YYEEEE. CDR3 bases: TGTGCCAGCAGCTTGATCCTCAGGGGGCCGAATGAAAAACTGTTTTTT. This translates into CASSLILRGPNEKLFF.

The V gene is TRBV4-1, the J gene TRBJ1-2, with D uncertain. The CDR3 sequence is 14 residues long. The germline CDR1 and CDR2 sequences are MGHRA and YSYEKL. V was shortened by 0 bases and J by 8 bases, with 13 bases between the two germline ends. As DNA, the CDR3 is TGCGCCAGCAGCCAAGATGTGCCCCGTCGGGGCTACACCTTC. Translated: CASSQDVPRRGYTF.

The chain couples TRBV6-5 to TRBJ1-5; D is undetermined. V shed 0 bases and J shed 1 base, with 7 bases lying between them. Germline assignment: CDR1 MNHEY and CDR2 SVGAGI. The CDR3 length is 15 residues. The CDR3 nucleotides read TGTGCCAGCAGTTACTCGAGACAAAGCAATCAGCCCCAGCATTTT. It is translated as CASSYSRQSNQPQHF.

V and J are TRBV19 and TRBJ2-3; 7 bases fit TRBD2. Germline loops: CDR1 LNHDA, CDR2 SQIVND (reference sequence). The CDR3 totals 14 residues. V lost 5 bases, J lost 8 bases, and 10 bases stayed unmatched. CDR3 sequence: CASSVGAGVVTQYF. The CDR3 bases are TGTGCCAGTAGTGTCGGTGCGGGGGTTGTTACGCAGTATTTT.

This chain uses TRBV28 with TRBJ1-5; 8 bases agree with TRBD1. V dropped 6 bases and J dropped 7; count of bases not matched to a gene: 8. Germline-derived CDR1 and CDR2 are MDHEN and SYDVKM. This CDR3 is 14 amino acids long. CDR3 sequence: CASRETGGRQPQHF. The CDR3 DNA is TGTGCCAGCAGGGAAACAGGGGGAAGACAGCCCCAGCATTTT.

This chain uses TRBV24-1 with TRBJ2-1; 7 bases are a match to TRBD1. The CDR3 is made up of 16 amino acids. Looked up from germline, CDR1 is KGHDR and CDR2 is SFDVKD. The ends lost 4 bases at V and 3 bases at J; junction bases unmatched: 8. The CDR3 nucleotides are TGTGCCACCAGTGACACGACAGGGTGGGGCTACAATGAGCAGTTCTTC. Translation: CATSDTTGWGYNEQFF.

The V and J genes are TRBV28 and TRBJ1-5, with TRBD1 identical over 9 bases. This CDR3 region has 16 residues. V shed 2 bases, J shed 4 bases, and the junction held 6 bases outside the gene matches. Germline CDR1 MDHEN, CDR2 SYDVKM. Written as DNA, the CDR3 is TGTGCCAGCAGTTTAGGGGACAGGGTCGTGAATCAGCCCCAGCATTTT. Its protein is CASSLGDRVVNQPQHF. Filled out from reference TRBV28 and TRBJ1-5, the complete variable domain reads DVKVTQSSRYLVKRTGEKVFLECVQDMDHENMFWYRQDPGLGLRLIYFSYDVKMKEKGDIPEGYSVSREKKERFSLILESASTNQTSMYLCASSLGDRVVNQPQHFGDGTRLSIL.

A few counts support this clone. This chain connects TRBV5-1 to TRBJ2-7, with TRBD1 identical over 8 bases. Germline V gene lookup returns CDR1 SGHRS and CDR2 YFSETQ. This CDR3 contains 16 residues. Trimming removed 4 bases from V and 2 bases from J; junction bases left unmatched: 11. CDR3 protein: CASSPGQASLAYEQYF. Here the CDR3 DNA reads TGCGCCAGCAGCCCGGGACAGGCCTCCCTAGCCTACGAGCAGTACTTC.

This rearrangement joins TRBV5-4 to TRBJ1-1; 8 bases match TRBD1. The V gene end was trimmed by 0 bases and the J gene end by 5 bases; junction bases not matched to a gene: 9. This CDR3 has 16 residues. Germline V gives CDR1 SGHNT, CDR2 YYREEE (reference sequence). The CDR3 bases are TGTGCCAGCAGCTTGGCAGGGGGCGCTTATTCAACTGAAGCTTTCTTT. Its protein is CASSLAGGAYSTEAFF.

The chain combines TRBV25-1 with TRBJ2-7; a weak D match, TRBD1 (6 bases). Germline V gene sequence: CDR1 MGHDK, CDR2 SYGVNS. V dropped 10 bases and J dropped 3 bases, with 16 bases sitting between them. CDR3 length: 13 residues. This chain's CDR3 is CAISDSNNYEQYF. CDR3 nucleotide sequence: TGTGCCATTTCGGACAGCAATAACTACGAGCAGTACTTC.

CDR3 coding DNA: TGTGCCAGCAGCCAAGAGGGGGGGCAAACAGATACGCAGTATTTT. Residues: CASSQEGGQTDTQYF. The chain carries TRBV4-2 and TRBJ2-3; D is possibly TRBD2 (7 bases). The V end lost 0 bases, the J end lost 3 bases, and 10 bases lay between the germline ends. CDR1 and CDR2 (germline): LGHNA, YNFKEQ. CDR3 size: 15 residues.

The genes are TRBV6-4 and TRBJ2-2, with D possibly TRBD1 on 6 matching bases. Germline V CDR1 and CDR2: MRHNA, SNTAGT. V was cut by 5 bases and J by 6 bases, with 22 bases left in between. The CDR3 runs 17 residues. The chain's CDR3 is CASSLTLIRGSAGELFF. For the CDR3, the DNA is TGTGCCAGCAGTTTGACCCTAATTAGGGGGTCTGCCGGGGAGCTGTTTTTT.

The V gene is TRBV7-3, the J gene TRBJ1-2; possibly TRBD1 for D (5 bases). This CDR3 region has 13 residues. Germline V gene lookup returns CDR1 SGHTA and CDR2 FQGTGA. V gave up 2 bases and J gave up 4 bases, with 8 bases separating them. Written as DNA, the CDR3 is TGTGCCAGCAGCTTATGGCAGGGCTATGGCTACACCTTC. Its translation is CASSLWQGYGYTF. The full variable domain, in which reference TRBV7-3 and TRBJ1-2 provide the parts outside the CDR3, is GAGVSQTPSNKVTEKGKYVELRCDPISGHTALYWYRQSLGQGPEFLIYFQGTGAADDSGLPNDRFFAVRPEGSVSTLKIQRTERGDSAVYLCASSLWQGYGYTFGSGTRLTVV.

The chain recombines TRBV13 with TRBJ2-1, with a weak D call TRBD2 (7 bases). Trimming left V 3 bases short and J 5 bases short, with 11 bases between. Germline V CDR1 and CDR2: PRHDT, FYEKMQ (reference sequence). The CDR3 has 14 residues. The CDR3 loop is CASSFWGGHNEQFF. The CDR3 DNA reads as TGTGCCAGCAGCTTCTGGGGGGGCCACAATGAGCAGTTCTTC.